A single T cell receptor (beta chain) is shown here with its context. Its antigen is not known. These donors were members of the roughly 110-subject validation cohort, a group separate from the roughly 670-subject first cohort. This entry belongs to a study of cytomegalovirus exposure and HLA in healthy donors. Profiling relied on immunoSEQ multiplex PCR, and the TCRdb table lists in-frame clones only, not all of them. The sample holds 100,000 to 150,000 clones, about 93% seen once. Study findings and constraints: The study designated 150 to 200 TCR beta chains cytomegalovirus-associated.

Germline V lookup: CDR1 MDHEN, CDR2 SYDVKM. This CDR3 comprises 14 residues. V dropped 7 bases and J dropped 1; count of bases not matched to a gene: 5. Sequencing was done on a sample of PBMCs. The rearrangement joins TRBV28 to TRBJ1-1, with TRBD1 identical over 8 bases. This clonotype originated in a woman between 18 and 29 years old in good health and CMV-seronegative. CDR3 DNA sequence: TGTGCCAGCATTGGCAGGGGGCCGAACACTGAAGCTTTCTTT. It encodes CASIGRGPNTEAFF.